This T cell receptor beta chain was sequenced for a study of shared T cell receptors in the human thymus. Profiled with immunoSEQ multiplex PCR; TCRdb holds only in-frame clones, not every one. The repertoire consists of a few hundred thousand clones, with approximately 95% occurring once and the leading ten covering approximately 0.02%. Germline loops: CDR1 LNHNV, CDR2 YYDKDF (reference sequence). The CDR3 length is 16 residues. V was pared by 0 bases and J by 4 bases, with 6 bases of the junction left unmatched. This chain joins TRBV15 and TRBJ1-1; 9 bases align to TRBD1. Sequencing was performed on thymocytes. The TCR was taken from a human donor. The CDR3 bases are TGTGCCACCAGCAGAGATAGCGGGACAGGGATCACTGAAGCTTTCTTT. This encodes CATSRDSGTGITEAFF.